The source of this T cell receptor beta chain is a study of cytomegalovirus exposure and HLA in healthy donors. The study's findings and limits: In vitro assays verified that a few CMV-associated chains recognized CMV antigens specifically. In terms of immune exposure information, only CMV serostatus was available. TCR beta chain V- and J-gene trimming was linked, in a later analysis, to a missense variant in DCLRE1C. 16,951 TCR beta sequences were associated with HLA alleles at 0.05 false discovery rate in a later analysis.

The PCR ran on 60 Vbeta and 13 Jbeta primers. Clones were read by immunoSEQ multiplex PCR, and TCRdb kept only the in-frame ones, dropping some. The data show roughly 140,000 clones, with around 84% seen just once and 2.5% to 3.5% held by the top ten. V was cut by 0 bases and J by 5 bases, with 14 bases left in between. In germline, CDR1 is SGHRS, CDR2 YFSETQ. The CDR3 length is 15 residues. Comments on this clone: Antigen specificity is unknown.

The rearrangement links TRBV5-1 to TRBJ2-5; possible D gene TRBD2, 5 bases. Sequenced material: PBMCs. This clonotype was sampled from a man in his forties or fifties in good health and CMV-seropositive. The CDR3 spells CASSLGTGAGETQYF. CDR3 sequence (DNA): TGCGCCAGCAGCTTGGGCACGGGTGCGGGTGAGACCCAGTACTTC.